This T cell receptor (beta chain) was captured by sequencing in a study of molecular identifiers for immune sequencing clone quantification. Study-wide results and caveats: Even with 990,000 or so naive cells present, spiked Jurkat TCR RNA from one cell was reportedly detectable.

In the case of this clonotype: Its antigen is unidentified.

It was with previously described methods and listed TCR primers that bulk TCR libraries were made. TCRdb re-analysed the PCR reads in MiXCR, keeping a single row per CDR3 protein. Of 400,000 to 600,000 distinct CDR3 sequences listed, under 30% are singletons. Material for sequencing was naive CD8+ T cells from blood, with Jurkat cell RNA spiked in. Specified subset: FACS-sorted CD8+CD4-CCR7+CD45RA+ naive T cells. This clonotype was obtained from a human donor in good health. Some libraries in this study had Jurkat cell RNA spiked in.

CDR3 DNA sequence: TGTGCCAGTAGTATCAGTCAGGCCTACAATGAGCAGTTCTTC. It encodes CASSISQAYNEQFF. The V and J genes are TRBV19 and TRBJ2-1; D remains unclear. Trimming left V 3 bases short and J 2 bases short, with 8 bases between. CDR1 is LNHDA, CDR2 SQIVND, per germline (reference sequence). The CDR3 totals 14 residues.